This T cell receptor (beta chain) was found in a study of blood T cell repertoires in COVID-19 (TCRdb year 2020). Study-wide context: Samples covering the acute and convalescent phases of COVID-19 were provided by collaborators in the United States, Italy and Spain. The prospective study material was composed of cDNA or gDNA derived from T cells, B-cell-depleted T cells, or PBMCs. Deeply sampled blood TCRbeta repertoires from subjects exposed to, actively infected with, or recovered from COVID-19 were included in the dataset. The repertoires were made available in a free public database intended to serve as a resource for research on the immune response to SARS-CoV-2. Samples came from the ongoing ImmuneRACE study (first 160 participants) plus 1,254 subjects from 6 global collaborators. The sample metadata nearly always contained a de-identified subject ID, COVID-19 status, age in years and sex. HLA class I and class II types, where available, came from metadata supplied by the sample provider rather than from assay-based typing.

The CDR1 and CDR2 encoded by the germline V gene (reference sequence) are SEHNR and FQNEAQ. From the cysteine through the phenylalanine, the CDR3 covers 13 amino acids. CDR3 DNA is the only sequence kept; it has 39 bases, read in frame from the first base. Compared with germline, V lacks 5 bases and J lacks 10 bases; bases without a gene match: 7. What the authors observed across the whole study: Clinical and demographic metadata were provided uncurated, with the amount varying by source and participant.

Concerning this clone itself: The antigen it binds to is not known. No qualities accompany the bases; no much larger clone lies one base away.

At one collaborating source in Seattle, patients were enrolled during active infection and were followed longitudinally through the course of disease. The collaborating institutions used their own protocols to collect whole blood in K2EDTA tubes. For TCRbeta analysis, collaborator samples were shipped as frozen whole blood, as isolated PBMCs, or as DNA extracted from either sample type. TCRbeta CDR3 regions were amplified from genomic DNA by means of the immunoSEQ Assay, a bias-controlled multiplex PCR. Per the authors' processing: Nucleated cell counts per sample were estimated from amplification of reference gene primers within the assay. To quantify the absolute abundance of each unique TCRbeta CDR3 rearrangement, sequence reads were collapsed and filtered. For each sample, productive Simpson clonality was calculated as the square root of Simpson's diversity index over productive rearrangements. Sourced from immuneACCESS, this table was stored by TCRdb with only in-frame sequences that have V and J called. A share of the clones is absent; for the studies checked, an unresolved V gene accounts for under half, and the remainder has no known explanation. V and J calls and clone size are those listed in that table; D and trimming were worked out from the DNA. Within this sample are more than 350,000 clones, with 80% to 90% of them counted one time only. Together, the top ten hold 3% of the sample.

The source material was peripheral blood. The chain is made from TRBV7-9 and TRBJ2-2, and 7 junctional nucleotides match TRBD2. The origin of this receptor is a woman in her thirties with COVID-19, enrolled during active disease. The DNA sequence is as follows: TGTGCCAGCAGCCCCAGGGCGGGGGAGGAGCTGTTTTTT. Translated, this is CASSPRAGEELFF. Outside the CDR3, residues come from the reference TRBV7-9 and TRBJ2-2 proteins, so the full variable domain is: DTGVSQNPRHKITKRGQNVTFRCDPISEHNRLYWYRQTLGQGPEFLTYFQNEAQLEKSRLLSDRFSAERPKGSFSTLEIQRTEQGDSAMYLCASSPRAGEELFFGEGSRLTVL.